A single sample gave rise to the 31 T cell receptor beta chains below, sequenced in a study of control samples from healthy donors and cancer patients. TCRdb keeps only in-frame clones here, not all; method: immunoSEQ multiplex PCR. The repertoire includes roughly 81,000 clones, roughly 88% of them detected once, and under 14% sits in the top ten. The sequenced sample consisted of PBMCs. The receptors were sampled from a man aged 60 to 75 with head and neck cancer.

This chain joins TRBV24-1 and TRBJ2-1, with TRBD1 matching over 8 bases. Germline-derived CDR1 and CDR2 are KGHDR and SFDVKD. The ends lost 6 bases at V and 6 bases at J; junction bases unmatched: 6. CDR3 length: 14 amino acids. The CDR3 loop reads CATSPGQGTNEQFF. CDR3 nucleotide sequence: TGTGCCACCAGTCCTGGACAGGGTACCAATGAGCAGTTCTTC.

CDR3: CARSLDLARFYNEQFF. The CDR3 nucleotides are TGTGCCAGAAGCTTGGACCTAGCGAGGTTCTACAATGAGCAGTTCTTC. The chain has TRBV5-3 and TRBJ2-1; TRBD2 might be the D (6 bases). TRBV5-3 carries the ORF label, with uncertain function. This CDR3 is 16 amino acids long. V gave up 0 bases and J gave up 3 bases, with 13 bases separating them.

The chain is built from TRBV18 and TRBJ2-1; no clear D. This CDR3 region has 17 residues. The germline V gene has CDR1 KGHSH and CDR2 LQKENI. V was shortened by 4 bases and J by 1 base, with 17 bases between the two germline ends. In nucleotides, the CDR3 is TGTGCCAGCTCACTATCCCCGGCCAGGAGTTCCTACAATGAGCAGTTCTTC. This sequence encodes CASSLSPARSSYNEQFF. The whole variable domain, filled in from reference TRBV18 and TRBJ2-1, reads NAGVMQNPRHLVRRRGQEARLRCSPMKGHSHVYWYRQLPEEGLKFMVYLQKENIIDESGMPKERFSAEFPKEGPSILRIQQVVRGDSAAYFCASSLSPARSSYNEQFFGPGTRLTVL.

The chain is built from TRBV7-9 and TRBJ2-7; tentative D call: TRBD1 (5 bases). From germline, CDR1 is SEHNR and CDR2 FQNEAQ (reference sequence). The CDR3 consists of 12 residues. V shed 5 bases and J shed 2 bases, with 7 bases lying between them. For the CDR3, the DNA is TGTGCCAGCAGCCAACAGGCCTACGAGCAGTACTTC. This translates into CASSQQAYEQYF.

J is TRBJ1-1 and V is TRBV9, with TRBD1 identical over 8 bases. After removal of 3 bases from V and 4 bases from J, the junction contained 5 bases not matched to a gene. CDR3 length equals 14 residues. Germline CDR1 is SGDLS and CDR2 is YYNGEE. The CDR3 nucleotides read TGTGCCAGCAGCGAAAGACAGGGGAGCACTGAAGCTTTCTTT. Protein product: CASSERQGSTEAFF.

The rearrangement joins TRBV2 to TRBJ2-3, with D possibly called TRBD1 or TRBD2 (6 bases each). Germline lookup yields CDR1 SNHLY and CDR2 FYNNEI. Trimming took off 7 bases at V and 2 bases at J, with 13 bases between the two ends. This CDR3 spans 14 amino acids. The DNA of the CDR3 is TGTGCCAGCAAGGAGGGGGGTCTCACAGATACGCAGTATTTT. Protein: CASKEGGLTDTQYF.

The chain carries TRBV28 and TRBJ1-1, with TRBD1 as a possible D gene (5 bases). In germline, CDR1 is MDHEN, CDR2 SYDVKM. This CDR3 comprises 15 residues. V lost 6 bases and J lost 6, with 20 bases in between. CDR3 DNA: TGTGCCAGCAGGTCCGGGCCTTTGACGACAGCTGAAGCTTTCTTT. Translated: CASRSGPLTTAEAFF. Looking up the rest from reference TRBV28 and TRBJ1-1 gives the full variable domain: DVKVTQSSRYLVKRTGEKVFLECVQDMDHENMFWYRQDPGLGLRLIYFSYDVKMKEKGDIPEGYSVSREKKERFSLILESASTNQTSMYLCASRSGPLTTAEAFFGQGTRLTVV.

CDR3 in DNA: TGTGCCAGCAGCCCGCTGGGGACAGCGTCCAATGAGCAGTTCTTC. As protein: CASSPLGTASNEQFF. The chain carries TRBV6-2 or TRBV6-3 and TRBJ2-1; 7 bases agree with TRBD1. V was clipped by 6 bases and J by 6 bases; unmatched bases: 11. The CDR3 sequence is 15 residues long. From germline, CDR1 is MNHEY and CDR2 SVGEGT.

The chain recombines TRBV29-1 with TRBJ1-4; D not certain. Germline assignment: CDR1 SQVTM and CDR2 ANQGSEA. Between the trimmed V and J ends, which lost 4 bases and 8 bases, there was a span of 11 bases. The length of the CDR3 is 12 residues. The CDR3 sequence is CSVGREREKLFF. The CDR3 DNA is TGCAGCGTTGGGCGGGAGAGAGAAAAACTGTTTTTT.

CDR3 DNA sequence: TGTGCCAGCAGCTTCGTAGGGGGCGCCGGTGGCTACACCTTC. This sequence encodes CASSFVGGAGGYTF. V usage is TRBV14 and J usage is TRBJ1-2; 7 bases are shared with TRBD1. The CDR3 covers 14 residues. Trimming at V came to 5 bases and at J to 7 bases, leaving 10 bases not matched to a gene. Germline V gene sequence: CDR1 SGHDN, CDR2 FVKESK.

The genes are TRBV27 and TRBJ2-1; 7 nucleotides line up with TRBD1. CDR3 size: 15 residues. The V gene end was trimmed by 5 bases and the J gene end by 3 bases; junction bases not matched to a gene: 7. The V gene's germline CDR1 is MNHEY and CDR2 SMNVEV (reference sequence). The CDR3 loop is CASSRGGQYYNEQFF. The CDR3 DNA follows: TGTGCCAGCAGTCGAGGGGGACAGTACTACAATGAGCAGTTCTTC.

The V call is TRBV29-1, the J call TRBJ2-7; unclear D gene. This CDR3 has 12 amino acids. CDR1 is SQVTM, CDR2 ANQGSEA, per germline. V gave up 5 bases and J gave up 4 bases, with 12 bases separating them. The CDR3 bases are TGCAGCGTTTCTAATAAGGGTTACGAGCAGTACTTC. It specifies CSVSNKGYEQYF.

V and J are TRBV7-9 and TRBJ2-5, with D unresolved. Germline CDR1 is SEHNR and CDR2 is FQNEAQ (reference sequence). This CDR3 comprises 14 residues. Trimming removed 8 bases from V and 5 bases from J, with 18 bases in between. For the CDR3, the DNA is TGTGCCAGCTTCCGGGCCCACCTAATGGAGACCCAGTACTTC. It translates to CASFRAHLMETQYF.

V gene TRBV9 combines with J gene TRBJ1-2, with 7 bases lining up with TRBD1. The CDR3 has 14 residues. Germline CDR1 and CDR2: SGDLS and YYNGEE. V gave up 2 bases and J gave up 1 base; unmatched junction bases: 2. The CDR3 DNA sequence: TGTGCCAGCAGCGTTGGGACAGATAACTATGGCTACACCTTC. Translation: CASSVGTDNYGYTF.

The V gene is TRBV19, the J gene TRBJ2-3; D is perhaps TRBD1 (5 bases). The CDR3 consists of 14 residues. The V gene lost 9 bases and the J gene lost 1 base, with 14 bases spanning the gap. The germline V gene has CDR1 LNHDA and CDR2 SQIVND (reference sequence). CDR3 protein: CASREPGRTDTQYF. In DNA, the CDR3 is TGTGCCAGCCGAGAGCCAGGGCGCACAGATACGCAGTATTTT.

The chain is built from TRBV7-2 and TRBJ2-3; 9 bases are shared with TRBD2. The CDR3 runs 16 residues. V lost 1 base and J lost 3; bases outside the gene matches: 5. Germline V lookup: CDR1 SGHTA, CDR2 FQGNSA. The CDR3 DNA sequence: TGTGCCAGCAGCTTAGGGCCTAGCGGGACAACAGATACGCAGTATTTT. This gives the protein CASSLGPSGTTDTQYF. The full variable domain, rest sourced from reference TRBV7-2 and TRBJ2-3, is GAGVSQSPSNKVTEKGKDVELRCDPISGHTALYWYRQSLGQGLEFLIYFQGNSAPDKSGLPSDRFSAERTGGSVSTLTIQRTQQEDSAVYLCASSLGPSGTTDTQYFGPGTRLTVL.

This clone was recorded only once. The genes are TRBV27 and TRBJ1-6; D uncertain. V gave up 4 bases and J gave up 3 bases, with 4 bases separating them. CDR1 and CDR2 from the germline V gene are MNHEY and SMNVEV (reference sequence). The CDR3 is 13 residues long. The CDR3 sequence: CASSSSYNSPLHF. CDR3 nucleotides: TGTGCCAGCAGTTCAAGCTATAATTCACCCCTCCACTTT.

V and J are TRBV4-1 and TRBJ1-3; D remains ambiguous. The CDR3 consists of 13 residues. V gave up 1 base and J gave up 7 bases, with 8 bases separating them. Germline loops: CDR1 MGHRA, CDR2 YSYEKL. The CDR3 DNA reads TGCGCCAGCAGCCAAGTTCCGAGGAACACCATATATTTT. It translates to CASSQVPRNTIYF.

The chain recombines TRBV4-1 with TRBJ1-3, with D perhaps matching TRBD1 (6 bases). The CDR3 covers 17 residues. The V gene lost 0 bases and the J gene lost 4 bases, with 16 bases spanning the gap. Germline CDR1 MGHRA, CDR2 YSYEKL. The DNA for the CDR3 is TGCGCCAGCAGCCAAGATGGTGGGGGCACTCTGGGAAACACCATATATTTT. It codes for CASSQDGGGTLGNTIYF.

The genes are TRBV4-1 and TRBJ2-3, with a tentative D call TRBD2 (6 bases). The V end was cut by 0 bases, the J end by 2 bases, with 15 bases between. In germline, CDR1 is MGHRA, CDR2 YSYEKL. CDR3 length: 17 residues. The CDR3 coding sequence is TGCGCCAGCAGCCAAGAAAGGACGGGAGAGCCCACAGATACGCAGTATTTT. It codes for CASSQERTGEPTDTQYF.

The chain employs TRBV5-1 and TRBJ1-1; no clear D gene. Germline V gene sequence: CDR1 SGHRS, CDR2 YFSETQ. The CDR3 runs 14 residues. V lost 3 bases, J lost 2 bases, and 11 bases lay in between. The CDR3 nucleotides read TGCGCCAGCAGCTCGACGGGCAGTAACACTGAAGCTTTCTTT. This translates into CASSSTGSNTEAFF.

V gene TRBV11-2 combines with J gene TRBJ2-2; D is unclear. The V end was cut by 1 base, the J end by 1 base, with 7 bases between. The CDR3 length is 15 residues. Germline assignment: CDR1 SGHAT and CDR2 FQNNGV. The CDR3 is CASSLAPGNTGELFF. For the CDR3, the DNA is TGTGCCAGCAGCTTAGCCCCAGGGAACACCGGGGAGCTGTTTTTT.

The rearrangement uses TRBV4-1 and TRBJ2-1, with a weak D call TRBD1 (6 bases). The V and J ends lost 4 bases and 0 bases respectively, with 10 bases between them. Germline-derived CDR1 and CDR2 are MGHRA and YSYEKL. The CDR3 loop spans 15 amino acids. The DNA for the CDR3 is TGCGCCAGCAGCCGAGAGGACAGCTCCTACAATGAGCAGTTCTTC. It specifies CASSREDSSYNEQFF.

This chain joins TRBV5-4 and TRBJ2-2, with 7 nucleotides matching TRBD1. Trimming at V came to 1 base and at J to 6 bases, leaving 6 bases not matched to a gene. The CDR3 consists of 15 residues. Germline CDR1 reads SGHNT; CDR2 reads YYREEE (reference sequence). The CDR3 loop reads CASSLLGGLSGELFF. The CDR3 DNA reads TGTGCCAGCAGCTTGTTAGGGGGCCTTTCCGGGGAGCTGTTTTTT.

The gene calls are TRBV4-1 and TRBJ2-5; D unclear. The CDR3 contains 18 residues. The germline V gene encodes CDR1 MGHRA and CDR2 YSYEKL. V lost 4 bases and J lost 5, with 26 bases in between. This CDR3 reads CASSPRSLRLHPGETQYF. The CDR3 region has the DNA TGCGCCAGCAGCCCCCGTTCGTTAAGGCTACACCCCGGGGAGACCCAGTACTTC.

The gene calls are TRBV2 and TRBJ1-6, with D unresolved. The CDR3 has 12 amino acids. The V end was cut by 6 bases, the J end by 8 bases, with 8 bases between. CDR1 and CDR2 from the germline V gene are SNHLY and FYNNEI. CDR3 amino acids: CASSTLYSPLHF. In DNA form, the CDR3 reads TGTGCCAGCAGCACTTTATATTCACCCCTCCACTTT.

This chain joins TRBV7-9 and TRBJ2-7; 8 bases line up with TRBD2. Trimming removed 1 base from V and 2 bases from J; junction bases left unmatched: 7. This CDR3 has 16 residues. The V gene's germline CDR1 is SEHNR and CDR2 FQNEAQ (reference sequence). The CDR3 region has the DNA TGTGCCAGCAGCTTAGTGGGGCGGGAGGCCACCTACGAGCAGTACTTC. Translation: CASSLVGREATYEQYF.

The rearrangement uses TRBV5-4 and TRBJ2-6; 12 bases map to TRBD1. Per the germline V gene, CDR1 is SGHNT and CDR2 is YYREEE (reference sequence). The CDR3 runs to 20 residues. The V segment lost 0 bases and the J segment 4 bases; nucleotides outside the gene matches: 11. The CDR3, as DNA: TGTGCCAGCAGCTTGGTGCCACCGGGACAGGGGGCGTGGGGGGCCAACGTCCTGACTTTC. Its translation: CASSLVPPGQGAWGANVLTF.

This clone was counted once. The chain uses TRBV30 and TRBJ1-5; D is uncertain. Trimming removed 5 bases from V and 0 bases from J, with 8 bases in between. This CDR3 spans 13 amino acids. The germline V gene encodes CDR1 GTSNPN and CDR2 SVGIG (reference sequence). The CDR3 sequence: CAWAENSNQPQHF. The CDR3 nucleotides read TGTGCCTGGGCAGAAAATAGCAATCAGCCCCAGCATTTT.

This chain's CDR3 is CASSSRVTDTQYF. The CDR3 coding sequence is TGTGCCAGCAGCTCAAGGGTCACAGATACGCAGTATTTT. The chain recombines TRBV11-2 with TRBJ2-3; D is uncertain. Trimming pared 4 bases from V and 2 bases from J, leaving 7 bases between. The V gene's germline CDR1 is SGHAT and CDR2 FQNNGV. The CDR3 is 13 residues long.

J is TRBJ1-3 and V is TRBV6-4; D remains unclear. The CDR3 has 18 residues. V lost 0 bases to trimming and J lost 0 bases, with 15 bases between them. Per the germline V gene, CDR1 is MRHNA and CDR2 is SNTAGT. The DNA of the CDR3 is TGTGCCAGCAGTGACTCGGAGTGGGGTTCGAGCTCTGGAAACACCATATATTTT. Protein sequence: CASSDSEWGSSSGNTIYF.